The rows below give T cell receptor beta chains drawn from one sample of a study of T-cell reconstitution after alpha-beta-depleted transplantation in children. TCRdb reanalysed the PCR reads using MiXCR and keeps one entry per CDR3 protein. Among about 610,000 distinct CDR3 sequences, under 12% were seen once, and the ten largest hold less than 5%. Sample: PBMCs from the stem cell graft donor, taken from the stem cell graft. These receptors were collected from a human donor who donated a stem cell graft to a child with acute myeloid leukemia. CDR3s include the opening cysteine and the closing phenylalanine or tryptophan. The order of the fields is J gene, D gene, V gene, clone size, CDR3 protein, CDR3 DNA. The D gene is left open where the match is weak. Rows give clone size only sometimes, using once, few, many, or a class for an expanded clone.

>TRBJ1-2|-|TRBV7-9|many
CASSPFTPTTNYGYTF
TGTGCCAGCAGCCCCTTTACGCCCACCACTAACTATGGCTACACCTTC
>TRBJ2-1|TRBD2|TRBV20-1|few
CSARDRQRGRYNEQFF
TGCAGTGCTAGAGATAGGCAGCGGGGGCGATACAATGAGCAGTTCTTC
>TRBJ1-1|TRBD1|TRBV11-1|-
CASSLIGGIGVGGNTEAFF
TGTGCCAGCAGCTTAATAGGGGGGATAGGGGTAGGGGGCAACACTGAAGCTTTCTTT
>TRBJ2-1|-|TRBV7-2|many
CASSLRRDTYNEQFF
TGTGCCAGCAGCTTGCGGAGGGATACCTACAATGAGCAGTTCTTC
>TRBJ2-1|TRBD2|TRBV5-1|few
CASSFASGSFSYNEQFF
TGCGCCAGCAGCTTCGCTAGCGGGTCCTTCTCCTACAATGAGCAGTTCTTC
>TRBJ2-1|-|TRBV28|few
CASSFSIKEGALGNEQFF
TGTGCCAGCAGTTTCAGCATCAAGGAGGGGGCGCTGGGGAATGAGCAGTTCTTC
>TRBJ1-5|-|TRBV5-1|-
CASRENDNQPQHF
TGCGCCAGCCGGGAAAACGACAATCAGCCCCAGCATTTT
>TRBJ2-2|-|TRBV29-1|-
CSEPFPGADTGELFF
TGCAGCGAACCGTTTCCGGGGGCTGACACCGGGGAGCTGTTTTTT
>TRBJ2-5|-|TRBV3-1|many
CASSQGVQETQYF
TGTGCCAGCAGCCAAGGGGTCCAAGAGACCCAGTACTTC
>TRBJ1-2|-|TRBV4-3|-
CASSQESGIIHGYTF
TGCGCCAGCAGCCAAGAATCAGGGATCATTCATGGCTACACCTTC
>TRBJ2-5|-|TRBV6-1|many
CASTSPTPSETQYF
TGTGCCAGCACCTCACCGACCCCCTCGGAGACCCAGTACTTC
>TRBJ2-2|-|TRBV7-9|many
CASRVESSNTGELFF
TGTGCCAGCAGGGTGGAGAGCTCGAACACCGGGGAGCTGTTTTTT
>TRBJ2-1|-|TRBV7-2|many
CASSLRGRYNEQFF
TGTGCCAGCAGCTTAAGGGGGAGATACAATGAGCAGTTCTTC
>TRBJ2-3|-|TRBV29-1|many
CSVDQGGDTQYF
TGCAGCGTTGATCAGGGCGGAGATACGCAGTATTTT
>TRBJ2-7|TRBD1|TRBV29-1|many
CSVEDRTGNYEQYF
TGCAGCGTTGAAGATAGGACAGGGAACTACGAGCAGTACTTC
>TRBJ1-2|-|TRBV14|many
CASSQEWAYGYTF
TGTGCCAGCAGCCAAGAATGGGCCTATGGCTACACCTTC
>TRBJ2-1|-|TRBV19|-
CASSRFGTAEQFF
TGTGCCAGTAGCCGGTTCGGGACTGCAGAGCAGTTCTTC
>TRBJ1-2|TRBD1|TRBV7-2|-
CASSGGTGRYGYTF
TGTGCCAGCAGCGGGGGGACAGGGCGCTATGGCTACACCTTC
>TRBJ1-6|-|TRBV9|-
CASSVDGDGNSPLHF
TGTGCCAGCAGCGTAGACGGAGACGGAAATTCACCCCTCCACTTT
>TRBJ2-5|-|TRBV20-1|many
CSAPRMGVQETQYF
TGCAGTGCTCCTAGGATGGGAGTTCAAGAGACCCAGTACTTC
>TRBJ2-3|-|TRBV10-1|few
CASSESPARRDTQYF
TGCGCCAGCAGTGAGTCGCCGGCCAGGAGAGATACGCAGTATTTT
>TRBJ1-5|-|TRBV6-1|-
CASSQGGAGNQPQHF
TGTGCCAGCAGTCAAGGGGGAGCAGGCAATCAGCCCCAGCATTTT
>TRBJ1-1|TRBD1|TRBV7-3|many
CASSPGGGRVNTEAFF
TGTGCCAGCAGCCCAGGGGGGGGACGGGTGAACACTGAAGCTTTCTTT
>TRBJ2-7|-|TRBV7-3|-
CASSSQPGYEQYF
TGTGCCAGCAGCTCCCAGCCAGGCTACGAGCAGTACTTC
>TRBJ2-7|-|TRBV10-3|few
CAISGGGAHHEQYF
TGTGCCATCAGTGGCGGCGGGGCTCACCACGAGCAGTACTTC
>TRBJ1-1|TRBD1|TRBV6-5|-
CASSYSGQGLTEAFF
TGTGCCAGCAGTTACTCGGGACAGGGTCTCACTGAAGCTTTCTTT
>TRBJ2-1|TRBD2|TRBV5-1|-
CASSLLGLADYNEQFF
TGCGCCAGCAGCTTGTTGGGACTAGCGGACTACAATGAGCAGTTCTTC
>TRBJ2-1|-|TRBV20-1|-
CCAREGRGRPYNEQFF
TGCTGCGCTAGAGAGGGGAGGGGGAGGCCCTACAATGAGCAGTTCTTC
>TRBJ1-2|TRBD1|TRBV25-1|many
CASSEPDRGGFDYGYTF
TGTGCCAGCAGTGAACCGGACAGGGGCGGTTTCGACTATGGCTACACCTTC
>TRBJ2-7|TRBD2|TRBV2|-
CASVRGSPGYEQDF
TGTGCCAGCGTCCGCGGGAGCCCCGGATACGAGCAGGACTTC
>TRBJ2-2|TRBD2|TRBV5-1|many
CASSHSSGLAGGHGTGELFF
TGCGCCAGCAGCCATAGTTCGGGACTAGCGGGAGGCCATGGCACCGGGGAGCTGTTTTTT
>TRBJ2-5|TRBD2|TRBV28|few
CASTSGTSGYQETQYF
TGTGCCAGCACTTCCGGGACTAGCGGATACCAAGAGACCCAGTACTTC
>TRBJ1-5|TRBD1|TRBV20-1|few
CSARDRRTGGYNQPQHF
TGCAGTGCTAGAGATCGAAGGACAGGGGGCTACAATCAGCCCCAGCATTTT
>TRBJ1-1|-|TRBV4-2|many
CASSQRVRGERTEAFF
TGTGCCAGCAGCCAAAGAGTACGGGGGGAGAGGACTGAAGCTTTCTTT
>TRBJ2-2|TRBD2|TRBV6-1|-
CASSRSGRAGTGELFF
TGTGCCAGCAGTAGAAGCGGGAGGGCGGGGACCGGGGAGCTGTTTTTT
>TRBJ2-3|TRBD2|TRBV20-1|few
CSAHHSGRADTQYF
TGCAGTGCTCACCACAGCGGGAGGGCGGATACGCAGTATTTT
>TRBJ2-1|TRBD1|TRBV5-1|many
CASSYQTGVNEQFF
TGCGCCAGCAGCTACCAGACAGGGGTTAATGAGCAGTTCTTC
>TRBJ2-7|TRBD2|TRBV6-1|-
CASSAVAGEVYEQYF
TGTGCCAGCAGTGCAGTAGCGGGAGAAGTTTACGAGCAGTACTTC
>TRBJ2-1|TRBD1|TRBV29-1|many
CSVTGTGGDEQFF
TGCAGCGTAACCGGGACAGGGGGCGATGAGCAGTTCTTC
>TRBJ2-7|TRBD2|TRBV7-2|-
CASSVGLAGGQREQYF
TGTGCCAGCAGCGTCGGACTAGCGGGAGGGCAGCGCGAGCAGTACTTC